This T cell receptor (beta chain) is drawn from a study of blood T cells in healthy people across ages. Many counts were recorded for this clonotype. The authors ran a second PCR of about 6 to 11 cycles using a sample-barcoded 5' primer and a J-beta primer mix. One entry per CDR3 protein results from TCRdb running MiXCR on the 5' RACE reads. The sample consists of hundreds of thousands of distinct CDR3 sequences, around 48% of them appearing once. The CDR3 has 16 residues. The V gene's germline CDR1 is MNHEY and CDR2 SMNVEV (reference sequence). Trimming pared 5 bases from V and 8 bases from J, leaving 21 bases between.

Sequenced input: blood. The TCR sequence derives from a man aged 25 to 45 in good health. The chain carries TRBV27 and TRBJ1-4; D gene ambiguous. The CDR3 is CASSRRATREMEKLFF. The CDR3, as DNA: TGTGCCAGCAGTCGCCGGGCCACGCGGGAAATGGAAAAACTGTTTTTT.